Listed below are T cell receptor beta chains from one sample, sequenced in a study of response to subunit inactivated influenza vaccine. Each CDR3 protein gets one entry after TCRdb re-called the RT-PCR reads with MiXCR. The sample contains 860,000 or so distinct CDR3 sequences, about 20% of which appear only once. Specimen: PBMCs from blood, collected around 5 days after vaccination. The receptors here all came from a man aged 50 to 60 who received an inactivated influenza vaccine. Each CDR3 is given with its conserved first and last residue. A D gene is named only where the DNA matches it firmly. Part of the rows lack a size; the others show once, few, many or a class for expanded clones.

>TRBJ2-1|TRBD2|many|TRBV20-1
CSAPDTSGRGPPPFF
TGCAGTGCTCCAGATACTAGCGGGAGGGGGCCGCCCCCGTTCTTC
>TRBJ2-1|NA|NA|TRBV18
CASSPQGRYEQFF
TGTGCCAGCTCACCACAGGGTAGATATGAGCAGTTCTTC
>TRBJ2-1|TRBD1|NA|TRBV7-2
CASSRYRGNEQFF
TGTGCCAGCAGTCGCTACAGGGGAAATGAGCAGTTCTTC
>TRBJ2-6|TRBD2|NA|TRBV20-1
CSASRGASGSRGANVLTF
TGCAGTGCTAGTAGGGGTGCTAGCGGGAGTCGTGGGGCCAACGTCCTGACTTTC
>TRBJ1-2|NA|NA|TRBV6-1
CATQRTDSNYGYTF
TGTGCCACCCAGCGAACAGATTCAAACTATGGCTACACCTTC
>TRBJ2-5|NA|NA|TRBV7-9
CASSLDKGETQYF
TGTGCCAGCAGCTTAGACAAAGGGGAGACCCAGTACTTC
>TRBJ1-1|TRBD1|NA|TRBV6-2/TRBV6-3
CSSRRDRDLAEAFF
TGTTCCAGCAGGCGGGACAGGGACCTTGCTGAAGCTTTCTTT
>TRBJ2-4|NA|NA|TRBV20-1
CSARDPQEAKNIQYF
TGCAGTGCTAGAGATCCCCAGGAAGCCAAAAACATTCAGTACTTC
>TRBJ2-5|NA|NA|TRBV6-1
CASSEEVSGRKTQYF
TGTGCCAGCAGTGAAGAGGTCTCGGGGCGAAAGACCCAGTACTTC
>TRBJ2-3|NA|NA|TRBV24-1
CATSNRVTQYF
TGTGCCACCAGTAACAGGGTTACGCAGTATTTT
>TRBJ2-7|TRBD2|NA|TRBV6-1
CASRAGLDFTQSYEQYF
TGTGCCAGCAGAGCGGGACTAGACTTTACTCAATCCTACGAGCAGTACTTC
>TRBJ1-2|NA|NA|TRBV12-3/TRBV12-4
CASYGGGRGGYGYTF
TGTGCCAGTTACGGGGGGGGCAGAGGCGGCTATGGCTACACCTTC
>TRBJ2-3|TRBD2|NA|TRBV6-2/TRBV6-3
CASSLRKRERGTDTQYF
TGTGCCAGCAGCCTCCGTAAGCGGGAGCGGGGCACAGATACGCAGTATTTT
>TRBJ2-7|TRBD2|NA|TRBV20-1
CSARTSGGAYEQYF
TGCAGTGCTAGGACTAGCGGGGGGGCCTACGAGCAGTACTTC
>TRBJ1-1|NA|NA|TRBV5-1
CASSLAGYPMNTEAFF
TGCGCCAGCAGCTTGGCTGGTTATCCCATGAACACTGAAGCTTTCTTT
>TRBJ2-2|TRBD1|NA|TRBV4-3
CASSQTTGGGTGELFF
TGCGCCAGCAGCCAAACGACAGGGGGTGGCACCGGGGAGCTGTTTTTT
>TRBJ2-1|TRBD2|NA|TRBV5-1
CASSLASGRASEQFF
TGCGCCAGCAGCTTGGCTAGCGGGAGGGCCAGTGAGCAGTTCTTC
>TRBJ2-2|NA|few|TRBV29-1
CSANPQGGGELFF
TGCAGCGCTAACCCCCAGGGTGGAGGGGAGCTGTTTTTT
>TRBJ2-1|TRBD2|NA|TRBV29-1
CSVVTDGRGDNEQFF
TGCAGCGTTGTAACGGACGGGCGGGGGGACAATGAGCAGTTCTTC
>TRBJ2-2|TRBD2|few|TRBV6-1
CASKVGLADNTGELFF
TGTGCCAGCAAGGTGGGACTAGCGGACAACACCGGGGAGCTGTTTTTT
>TRBJ2-1|NA|NA|TRBV10-3
CAISESNVGGEQFF
TGTGCCATCAGTGAGTCGAATGTGGGTGGTGAGCAGTTCTTC
>TRBJ1-2|TRBD1|few|TRBV5-8
CASSAIDRGYGYTF
TGTGCCAGCAGCGCTATCGACAGGGGGTATGGCTACACCTTC
>TRBJ2-1|TRBD1|NA|TRBV5-1
CASSPRPRGNNEQFF
TGCGCCAGCAGCCCCCGCCCCAGGGGGAACAATGAGCAGTTCTTC
>TRBJ2-1|NA|NA|TRBV20-1
CSARPRRGGTTAYNEQFF
TGCAGTGCTAGACCCCGGAGGGGCGGAACCACGGCCTACAATGAGCAGTTCTTC
>TRBJ2-7|TRBD2|NA|TRBV5-1
CASTRTSGSPEQYF
TGCGCCAGCACGAGGACTAGCGGGAGCCCCGAGCAGTACTTC
>TRBJ2-5|NA|many|TRBV12-3/TRBV12-4
CASSLGEQETQYF
TGTGCCAGCAGTCTCGGAGAACAAGAGACCCAGTACTTC
>TRBJ1-1|NA|few|TRBV24-1
CATSGVPHTEAFF
TGTGCCACCAGTGGGGTACCCCACACTGAAGCTTTCTTT
>TRBJ2-7|NA|few|TRBV7-2
CASSLVNSYEQYF
TGTGCCAGCAGCTTAGTCAATTCCTACGAGCAGTACTTC
>TRBJ2-1|NA|NA|TRBV29-1
CSVERGPAFHEQFF
TGCAGCGTTGAGCGCGGTCCCGCCTTCCATGAGCAGTTCTTC
>TRBJ1-2|NA|few|TRBV5-1
CASSLGYRENYGYTF
TGCGCCAGCAGCTTGGGGTACAGGGAAAACTATGGCTACACCTTC
>TRBJ2-7|TRBD1|NA|TRBV6-1
CASSETTGGNEQYF
TGTGCCAGCAGTGAAACGACAGGGGGCAACGAGCAGTACTTC
>TRBJ2-1|NA|few|TRBV20-1
CSARDWGLQTEQFF
TGCAGTGCTAGAGATTGGGGACTCCAGACTGAGCAGTTCTTC
>TRBJ2-6|TRBD2|NA|TRBV3-1
CASRGLAGHSGANVLTF
TGTGCCAGCAGAGGCCTAGCGGGACACTCTGGGGCCAACGTCCTGACTTTC
>TRBJ2-1|NA|many|TRBV29-1
CSVLGGFWVEQFF
TGCAGCGTCCTTGGGGGATTTTGGGTGGAGCAGTTCTTC
>TRBJ1-5|TRBD1|NA|TRBV6-2/TRBV6-3
CASRHAGQGDNQPQHF
TGTGCCAGCAGACACGCGGGACAGGGAGACAATCAGCCCCAGCATTTT
>TRBJ1-1|NA|NA|TRBV29-1
CSVARNTEAFF
TGCAGCGTTGCCCGCAACACTGAAGCTTTCTTT
>TRBJ2-7|NA|few|TRBV7-2
CASSLRAGASYEQYF
TGTGCCAGCAGCTTAAGGGCGGGGGCCTCCTACGAGCAGTACTTC
>TRBJ1-2|NA|NA|TRBV3-1
CASSQDLPGRGGYTF
TGTGCCAGCAGCCAAGATCTACCGGGGCGAGGTGGCTACACCTTC
>TRBJ2-7|TRBD2|few|TRBV29-1
CSVEDRVAGAWGEQYF
TGCAGCGTTGAAGATCGGGTAGCGGGAGCGTGGGGCGAGCAGTACTTC
>TRBJ2-1|NA|few|TRBV6-2/TRBV6-3
CASSYGAPAYNEQFF
TGTGCCAGCAGTTACGGGGCGCCCGCCTACAATGAGCAGTTCTTC
>TRBJ1-2|NA|few|TRBV6-2/TRBV6-3
CASSPVDFYGYTF
TGTGCCAGCAGTCCGGTTGATTTCTATGGCTACACCTTC
>TRBJ2-7|NA|NA|TRBV2
CASSDQTVYEQYF
TGTGCCAGCAGTGACCAGACAGTCTACGAGCAGTACTTC
>TRBJ2-3|TRBD2|few|TRBV11-2
CASRLTSGGPDTQYF
TGTGCCAGCAGACTGACTAGCGGGGGTCCAGATACGCAGTATTTT
>TRBJ2-6|NA|NA|TRBV6-1
CASSEPGTGANVLTF
TGTGCCAGCAGTGAACCGGGGACTGGGGCCAACGTCCTGACTTTC
>TRBJ2-3|NA|NA|TRBV27
CASSLSIGSTDTQYF
TGTGCCAGCAGTTTATCGATCGGAAGCACAGATACGCAGTATTTT
>TRBJ2-3|NA|NA|TRBV20-1
CSASSRQGFYTDTQYF
TGCAGTGCTAGTTCCCGGCAGGGATTTTATACAGATACGCAGTATTTT
>TRBJ2-7|TRBD1|NA|TRBV2
CASSGGTGLYEQYF
TGTGCCAGCAGTGGGGGGACAGGACTATACGAGCAGTACTTC
>TRBJ1-2|NA|many|TRBV12-3/TRBV12-4
CASSFGGYGYTF
TGTGCCAGCAGTTTCGGTGGATATGGCTACACCTTC
>TRBJ2-3|TRBD2|many|TRBV24-1
CATSDAGTSGRTDTQYF
TGTGCCACCAGTGACGCTGGGACTAGCGGGAGGACAGATACGCAGTATTTT
>TRBJ1-5|NA|few|TRBV7-8
CASSLLAEWRTTVKPQHF
TGTGCCAGCAGCTTATTGGCGGAGTGGAGGACAACAGTGAAGCCCCAGCATTTT
>TRBJ2-1|NA|NA|TRBV6-5
CASSYSGRGLYNEQFF
TGTGCCAGCAGTTACTCGGGGCGGGGCCTTTACAATGAGCAGTTCTTC
>TRBJ2-7|TRBD2|few|TRBV10-3
CAISDLAGAGNEQYF
TGTGCCATCAGTGACCTAGCGGGAGCGGGGAACGAGCAGTACTTC
>TRBJ2-1|TRBD2|NA|TRBV24-1
CATSDSGLAGAYNEQFF
TGTGCCACCAGTGATTCCGGACTAGCGGGAGCCTACAATGAGCAGTTCTTC
>TRBJ2-5|TRBD2|NA|TRBV5-1
CASSLGLAGTAQETQYF
TGCGCCAGCAGCTTGGGGCTAGCGGGGACTGCTCAAGAGACCCAGTACTTC
>TRBJ2-5|TRBD2|NA|TRBV20-1
CSAGLAGLQETQYF
TGCAGCGCGGGACTAGCGGGCCTCCAAGAGACCCAGTACTTC
>TRBJ1-2|NA|NA|TRBV6-5
CASSYDLNYGYTF
TGTGCCAGCAGTTACGACCTTAACTATGGCTACACCTTC